This passage covers 30 T cell receptor beta chains from one sample sequenced in a study of T cells in localized non-small cell lung cancer. Libraries were prepared by immunoSEQ multiplex PCR; TCRdb keeps only in-frame clonotypes and omits some of them. The data show approximately 4,200 clones, 30% seen once. The source was lung tumor tissue, collected before any cancer treatment. These TCRs come from a male donor at least 60 years old with stage III lung adenocarcinoma.

By sample fraction, this clone is medium-sized (0.01 to 0.1%). The chain combines TRBV6-8 with TRBJ1-1, with 10 bases identical to TRBD1. Germline V gene lookup returns CDR1 MNHGY and CDR2 SAAAGT. This CDR3 has 17 residues. V trimming: 4 bases; J trimming: 2 bases; junction bases outside the gene matches: 10. CDR3 in amino acids: CASSSDPTGGSNTEAFF. Here the CDR3 DNA reads TGTGCCAGCAGTTCGGACCCGACAGGGGGCTCAAACACTGAAGCTTTCTTT.

The CDR3 sequence is CAWSVQRGKFVGNTIYF. CDR3 nucleotides: TGTGCCTGGAGTGTACAGCGGGGGAAGTTCGTTGGAAACACCATATATTTT. This chain links TRBV30 with TRBJ1-3, with D maybe TRBD1 (5 bases). V shed 0 bases and J shed 3 bases, with 18 bases lying between them. Germline CDR1 GTSNPN, CDR2 SVGIG (reference sequence). There are 17 residues in the CDR3.

This rearrangement joins TRBV6-8 to TRBJ2-7; no definite D call. The CDR3 has 13 residues. Trimming stripped 5 bases from V and 2 bases from J, with 10 bases between. Germline V gives CDR1 MNHGY, CDR2 SAAAGT. CDR3: CASSLEPTYEQYF. In DNA, the CDR3 is TGTGCCAGCAGTCTCGAACCCACCTACGAGCAGTACTTC.

V and J are TRBV9 and TRBJ1-5; 7 bases match TRBD1. The germline V gene encodes CDR1 SGDLS and CDR2 YYNGEE. V was pared by 3 bases and J by 4 bases, with 7 bases of the junction left unmatched. The CDR3 is 15 residues long. The CDR3 is CASSETGDPNQPQHF. The DNA of the CDR3 is TGTGCCAGCAGCGAAACAGGGGACCCTAATCAGCCCCAGCATTTT.

This clone is deemed medium-sized. The chain has TRBV16 and TRBJ1-6; no reliable D call. Germline V gene data show CDR1 as KGHSY and CDR2 as FQNENV. The CDR3 is made up of 12 amino acids. The V and J ends lost 0 bases and 10 bases respectively, with 4 bases between them. The CDR3 protein is CASSQSPSPLHF. CDR3 nucleotide sequence: TGTGCCAGCAGCCAATCGCCCTCACCCCTCCACTTT.

V and J are TRBV19 and TRBJ2-7, with D tentatively TRBD2 (5 bases). V was clipped by 11 bases and J by 2 bases, with 13 bases between them. Germline V CDR1 and CDR2: LNHDA, SQIVND (reference sequence). There are 12 residues in the CDR3. CDR3 bases: TGTGCCTTTAAGGACTCTCCCTACGAGCAGTACTTC. Its translation: CAFKDSPYEQYF.

The V call is TRBV9, the J call TRBJ1-1; 9 bases are a match to TRBD1. The J segment lost 4 bases and the V segment lost 3 bases, leaving 4 bases of the junction unmatched. Germline V lookup: CDR1 SGDLS, CDR2 YYNGEE. The CDR3 has 14 amino acids. CDR3 amino acids: CASSGPGQGTEAFF. The CDR3 bases are TGTGCCAGCAGCGGACCGGGACAGGGCACTGAAGCTTTCTTT.

The chain carries TRBV11-3 and TRBJ2-2, with D uncertain. This CDR3 comprises 15 residues. V dropped 7 bases and J dropped 4 bases, with 16 bases sitting between them. The germline gives CDR1 SGHNT, CDR2 YENEEA. CDR3 protein: CASKLRFQSTGELFF. The CDR3 DNA follows: TGTGCCAGCAAGCTTAGGTTCCAGTCCACCGGGGAGCTGTTTTTT.

V usage is TRBV18 and J usage is TRBJ2-1; no definite D call. The CDR3 contains 15 residues. V was pared by 8 bases and J by 1 base, with 15 bases between. Germline values: CDR1 KGHSH, CDR2 LQKENI. CDR3 residues: CASTPASTSYNEQFF. For the CDR3, the DNA is TGTGCCAGCACCCCCGCGAGCACTTCCTACAATGAGCAGTTCTTC.

In this sample, this clone turned up many times. The J gene is TRBJ2-1, the V gene TRBV11-3; TRBD2 is a possible D gene (5 bases). V was shortened by 5 bases and J by 1 base, with 18 bases between the two germline ends. CDR3 length equals 17 residues. Germline loops: CDR1 SGHNT, CDR2 YENEEA. Here the CDR3 DNA reads TGTGCCAGCAGCCCGTTAGGAGCGGCCTCTTCCTACAATGAGCAGTTCTTC. Protein: CASSPLGAASSYNEQFF.

The V call is TRBV9, the J call TRBJ2-5; D perhaps matches TRBD2 (5 bases). The CDR3 runs to 12 residues. The V gene lost 2 bases and the J gene lost 5 bases, with 7 bases spanning the gap. Germline values: CDR1 SGDLS, CDR2 YYNGEE. The CDR3 region is CASSVRGETQYF. DNA for the CDR3: TGTGCCAGCAGCGTCCGAGGGGAGACCCAGTACTTC.

This clone is labeled medium-sized. J is TRBJ2-5 and V is TRBV11-3; D assignment may be TRBD1 or TRBD2 (5 bases each). The V end was cut by 5 bases, the J end by 1 base, with 20 bases between. Germline CDR1 SGHNT, CDR2 YENEEA. The CDR3 loop spans 17 amino acids. The DNA for the CDR3 is TGTGCCAGCAGCCCTAGGTACACAGAGGGGATCCAAGAGACCCAGTACTTC. Residues: CASSPRYTEGIQETQYF.

Only a few counts were recorded for this clone. The rearrangement uses TRBV5-1 and TRBJ2-7; TRBD1 might be the D (6 bases). In germline, CDR1 is SGHRS, CDR2 YFSETQ. Trimming pared 5 bases from V and 2 bases from J, leaving 14 bases between. The CDR3 is made up of 14 amino acids. CDR3 coding DNA: TGCGCCAGCAGTCGGGCAGGGGATACCTACGAGCAGTACTTC. Translated, it gives CASSRAGDTYEQYF.

The gene calls are TRBV18 and TRBJ1-3; 7 positions match TRBD1. CDR1 is KGHSH, CDR2 LQKENI, per germline. The CDR3 is 17 amino acids. The J segment lost 0 bases and the V segment lost 3 bases, leaving 8 bases of the junction unmatched. CDR3 sequence: CASSPRGQVDSGNTIYF. CDR3 nucleotide sequence: TGTGCCAGCTCACCCAGAGGACAGGTTGACTCTGGAAACACCATATATTTT.

The chain has TRBV5-1 and TRBJ1-3; D uncertain. Germline V gene sequence: CDR1 SGHRS, CDR2 YFSETQ. Trimming stripped 3 bases from V and 3 bases from J, with 19 bases between. The CDR3 extends over 17 amino acids. The CDR3 DNA reads as TGCGCCAGCAGCTCCGTGGACCGCGGCTGGGGTGGAAACACCATATATTTT. Amino acid sequence: CASSSVDRGWGGNTIYF.

This clone was picked up a small number of times. The chain uses TRBV18 and TRBJ2-7; D is unresolved. The CDR3 runs to 15 residues. The V gene's germline CDR1 is KGHSH and CDR2 LQKENI. V gave up 0 bases and J gave up 2 bases, with 11 bases separating them. The CDR3, as DNA: TGTGCCAGCTCACCACCGGGGTCTTCCACCTACGAGCAGTACTTC. Protein: CASSPPGSSTYEQYF.

A few counts support this clone. The chain recombines TRBV11-3 with TRBJ1-6; no clear D gene. V lost 6 bases and J lost 4, with 16 bases in between. The CDR3 is made up of 16 amino acids. The germline V gene has CDR1 SGHNT and CDR2 YENEEA. In nucleotides, the CDR3 is TGTGCCAGCAGTAGCGAAGGAAACAGTTATAATTCACCCCTCCACTTT. This translates into CASSSEGNSYNSPLHF.

This clone appeared a few times. The rearrangement links TRBV27 to TRBJ1-5; D uncertain. Germline CDR1 and CDR2: MNHEY and SMNVEV (reference sequence). The V and J ends lost 5 bases and 0 bases respectively, with 8 bases between them. CDR3 size: 14 residues. CDR3 in amino acids: CASSVTHSNQPQHF. The CDR3 nucleotides are TGTGCCAGCAGTGTAACCCATAGCAATCAGCCCCAGCATTTT.

V gene TRBV6-8 combines with J gene TRBJ1-1; 9 bases align to TRBD1. CDR3 length: 17 amino acids. Germline V gene lookup returns CDR1 MNHGY and CDR2 SAAAGT. The J segment lost 0 bases and the V segment lost 5 bases, leaving 10 bases of the junction unmatched. The CDR3 loop reads CASSHGQGRGMNTEAFF. The CDR3 DNA follows: TGTGCCAGCAGTCATGGACAGGGGCGAGGAATGAACACTGAAGCTTTCTTT.

The chain carries TRBV19 and TRBJ1-1; no reliable D call. The germline V gene has CDR1 LNHDA and CDR2 SQIVND (reference sequence). The CDR3 loop spans 13 amino acids. V was shortened by 3 bases and J by 5 bases, with 10 bases between the two germline ends. CDR3 region: CASSIAPGTEAFF. In nucleotides, the CDR3 is TGTGCCAGTAGTATCGCCCCCGGGACTGAAGCTTTCTTT.

The V and J genes are TRBV19 and TRBJ2-7, with D perhaps TRBD2 (5 bases). CDR3 size: 14 residues. Germline lookup yields CDR1 LNHDA and CDR2 SQIVND (reference sequence). The V end lost 10 bases, the J end lost 3 bases, and 19 bases lay between the germline ends. CDR3 amino acids: CATKTGPGSYEQYF. CDR3 in DNA: TGTGCCACTAAGACGGGCCCTGGGAGCTACGAGCAGTACTTC. Drawing the rest from reference TRBV19 and TRBJ2-7, the complete variable domain is DGGITQSPKYLFRKEGQNVTLSCEQNLNHDAMYWYRQDPGQGLRLIYYSQIVNDFQKGDIAEGYSVSREKKESFPLTVTSAQKNPTAFYLCATKTGPGSYEQYFGPGTRLTVT.

This rearrangement joins TRBV5-1 to TRBJ2-2, with 7 bases fitting TRBD1. The CDR3 extends over 16 amino acids. Per germline, CDR1 SGHRS and CDR2 YFSETQ. V lost 1 base to trimming and J lost 1 base; unmatched junction nucleotides: 4. CDR3 amino acids: CASSLQGVGNTGELFF. The CDR3 DNA reads as TGCGCCAGCAGCTTGCAGGGGGTCGGGAACACCGGGGAGCTGTTTTTT. Variable domain in full (rest from reference TRBV5-1 and TRBJ2-2): KAGVTQTPRYLIKTRGQQVTLSCSPISGHRSVSWYQQTPGQGLQFLFEYFSETQRNKGNFPGRFSGRQFSNSRSEMNVSTLELGDSALYLCASSLQGVGNTGELFFGEGSRLTVL.

The gene calls are TRBV6-8 and TRBJ2-5, with D possibly being TRBD1 or TRBD2 (5 bases each). The ends were cut back, 5 bases at V and 1 base at J, with 11 bases in the middle. The CDR3 covers 14 residues. Per germline, CDR1 MNHGY and CDR2 SAAAGT. CDR3 sequence (DNA): TGTGCCAGCAGTGAGCCGGGGCCCCAAGAGACCCAGTACTTC. Translating gives CASSEPGPQETQYF.

This clone came up a few times. The chain recombines TRBV9 with TRBJ2-3, with TRBD1 identical over 7 bases. The CDR3 has 15 residues. The germline CDR1 and CDR2 sequences are SGDLS and YYNGEE. V shed 4 bases and J 4 bases; nucleotides not matched to a gene: 9. DNA of the CDR3: TGTGCCAGCAGCCTCCGGGACAGTGTCCCAGATACGCAGTATTTT. Translated: CASSLRDSVPDTQYF.

The chain links TRBV2 to TRBJ2-2; D is unclear. Trimming shortened V by 1 base and J by 4 bases, and 13 bases separated the two germline ends. Germline CDR1 and CDR2: SNHLY and FYNNEI. This CDR3 has 16 residues. CDR3 sequence: CASSEVGPQATGELFF. The CDR3 nucleotides read TGTGCCAGCAGTGAAGTCGGGCCCCAGGCCACCGGGGAGCTGTTTTTT.

By share of the sample, this clone is medium-sized. The sample holds other DNA sequences that translate to the same CDR3. This chain connects TRBV6-8 to TRBJ1-1; TRBD1 might be the D (5 bases). Trimming removed 6 bases from V and 8 bases from J, with 19 bases in between. CDR1 is MNHGY and CDR2 is SAAAGT in the germline V gene. This CDR3 is 14 amino acids long. CDR3 in DNA: TGTGCCAGCAGCTACATGGGGGGGACTACGGAAGCTTTCTTT. As protein: CASSYMGGTTEAFF.

This clone was seen a few times. The V call is TRBV29-1, the J call TRBJ1-1; D may be TRBD1 (6 bases). V was trimmed by 1 base and J by 4 bases, leaving 16 bases between them. This CDR3 spans 15 amino acids. Germline CDR1 SQVTM, CDR2 ANQGSEA. The CDR3 nucleotides read TGCAGCGTTGAAGGGGGCGAGGGACAATTCACTGAAGCTTTCTTT. Translated: CSVEGGEGQFTEAFF. The full variable domain, in which reference TRBV29-1 and TRBJ1-1 provide the parts outside the CDR3, is SAVISQKPSRDICQRGTSLTIQCQVDSQVTMMFWYRQQPGQSLTLIATANQGSEATYESGFVIDKFPISRPNLTFSTLTVSNMSPEDSSIYLCSVEGGEGQFTEAFFGQGTRLTVV.

The chain uses TRBV29-1 and TRBJ2-2; D may be TRBD1 (5 bases). Trimming removed 1 base from V and 6 bases from J, with 9 bases in between. The germline V gene has CDR1 SQVTM and CDR2 ANQGSEA. The CDR3 has 13 amino acids. CDR3 amino acids: CSVEVVRAGELFF. The CDR3 bases are TGCAGCGTTGAAGTGGTCAGGGCCGGGGAGCTGTTTTTT.

In this sample, this clone turned up a few times. The chain recombines TRBV29-1 with TRBJ1-1; tentative D call: TRBD1 (5 bases). V was trimmed by 7 bases and J by 0 bases, leaving 12 bases between them. The germline V gene has CDR1 SQVTM and CDR2 ANQGSEA. This CDR3 comprises 13 residues. The CDR3 DNA sequence: TGCAGCGCAAGACAGCTCATGAACACTGAAGCTTTCTTT. This translates into CSARQLMNTEAFF.

In this sample, this clone turned up a few times. The chain joins TRBV6-8 to TRBJ2-7; 10 bases line up with TRBD1. This CDR3 region has 16 residues. From germline, CDR1 is MNHGY and CDR2 SAAAGT. Trimming cost V 2 bases and J 7 bases; bases outside gene matches: 11. CDR3 in amino acids: CASSYTAGTGVREQYF. In DNA, the CDR3 is TGTGCCAGCAGTTACACCGCCGGGACAGGGGTTCGGGAGCAGTACTTC.